This T cell receptor (beta chain) was captured in a study of radiation and T cells in renal cell carcinoma. Time point denoted: blood 4 weeks post-SBRT, at nephrectomy. Documented treatment: 15 Gy SBRT to primary tumor, nephrectomy 4 weeks later. Nephrectomy followed 15 Gy stereotactic body radiation by 4 weeks. Serial blood draws occurred at baseline and 2 and 4 weeks post-SBRT. Assay used: immunoSEQ multiplex PCR; TCRdb lists only in-frame clones, some missing. The table includes 97,000 or so clones, 65% to 90% detected once. The receptor was isolated from a man aged 55 to 70 with renal cell carcinoma. Sample: blood, taken from a patient whose treatment included radiotherapy and nephrectomy.

The CDR3 DNA sequence: TGCGCCAGCAGCCAATTACTAGCGGGAGACTACGAGCAGTACTTC. Translated: CASSQLLAGDYEQYF. The chain recombines TRBV4-1 with TRBJ2-7, with TRBD2 matching over 11 bases. Trimming cost V 2 bases and J 3 bases; bases outside gene matches: 3. From germline, CDR1 is MGHRA and CDR2 YSYEKL. CDR3 length: 15 residues.